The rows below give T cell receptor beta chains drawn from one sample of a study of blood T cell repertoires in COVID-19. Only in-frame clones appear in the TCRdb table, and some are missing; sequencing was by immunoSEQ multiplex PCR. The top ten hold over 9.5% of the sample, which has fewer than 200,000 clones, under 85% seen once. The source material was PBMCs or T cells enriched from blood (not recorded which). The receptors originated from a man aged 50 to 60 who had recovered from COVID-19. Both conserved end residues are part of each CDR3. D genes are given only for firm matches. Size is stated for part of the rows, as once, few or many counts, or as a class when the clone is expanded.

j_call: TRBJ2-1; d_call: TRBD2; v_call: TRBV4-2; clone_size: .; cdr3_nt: TGTGCCAGCAGCCGGGGTGGGGCGGGGGACAATGAGCAGTTCTTC; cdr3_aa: CASSRGGAGDNEQFF
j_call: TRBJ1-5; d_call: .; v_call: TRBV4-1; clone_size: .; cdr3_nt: TGCGCCAGCAGCTCGGGTGAGTCGACGGGTCAGCCCCAGCATTTT; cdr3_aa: CASSSGESTGQPQHF
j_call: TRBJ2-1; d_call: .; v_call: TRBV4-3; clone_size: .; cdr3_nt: TGCGCCAGCAGCCAAGTTTCTAACAATGAGCAGTTCTTC; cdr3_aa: CASSQVSNNEQFF
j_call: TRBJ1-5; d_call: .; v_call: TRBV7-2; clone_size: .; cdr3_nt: TGTGCCAGCAGCTTAGACAGTAGCAATCAGCCCCAGCATTTT; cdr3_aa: CASSLDSSNQPQHF
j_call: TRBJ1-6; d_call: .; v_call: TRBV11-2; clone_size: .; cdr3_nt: TGTGCCAGCAGCCCACAGGGATGGGGCTCACCCCTCCACTTT; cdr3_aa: CASSPQGWGSPLHF
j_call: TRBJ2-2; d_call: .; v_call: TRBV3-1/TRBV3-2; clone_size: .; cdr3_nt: TGTGCCAGCAGCCAAGATCCGGGGATGATCGGGGAGCTGTTTTTT; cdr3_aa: CASSQDPGMIGELFF
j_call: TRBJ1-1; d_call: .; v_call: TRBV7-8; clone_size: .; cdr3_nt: TGTGCCAGCAGCTCGACGACGGCGGGAACTTTCTTT; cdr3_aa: CASSSTTAGTFF
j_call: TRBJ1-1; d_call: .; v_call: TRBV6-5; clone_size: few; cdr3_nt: TGTGCCAGCAGCCACAACCCTAGCACTGAAGCTTTCTTT; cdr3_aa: CASSHNPSTEAFF
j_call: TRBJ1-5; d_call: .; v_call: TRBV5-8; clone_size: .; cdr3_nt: TGTGCCAGCAGCCACAGGGCCCCCAGCAATCAGCCCCAGCATTTT; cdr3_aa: CASSHRAPSNQPQHF
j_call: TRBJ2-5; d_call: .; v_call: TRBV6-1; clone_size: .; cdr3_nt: TGTGCCAGCAGTGAAGCCGTTTATGCAGTCCAAGAGACCCAGTACTTC; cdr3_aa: CASSEAVYAVQETQYF
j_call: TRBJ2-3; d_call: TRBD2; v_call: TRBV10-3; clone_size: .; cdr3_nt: TGTGCCATCAGTGAGTCGTCTAGCGGGAAAGATACGCAGTATTTT; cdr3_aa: CAISESSSGKDTQYF
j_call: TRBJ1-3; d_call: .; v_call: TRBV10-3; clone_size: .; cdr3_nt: TGTGCCATCAGTGGAGCCCCGAGACTAAAAATTGGAAACACCATATATTTT; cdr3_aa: CAISGAPRLKIGNTIYF
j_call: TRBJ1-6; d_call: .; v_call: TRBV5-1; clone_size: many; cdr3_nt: TGCGCCAGCAGCTTGGTAGGGGTTGGAAATTCACCCCTCCACTTT; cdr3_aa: CASSLVGVGNSPLHF
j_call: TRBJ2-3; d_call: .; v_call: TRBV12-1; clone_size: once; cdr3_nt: TGTGCCAGCAGCTCGCCGGGACAGGGGGCCTCAGATACGCAGTATTTT; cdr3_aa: CASSSPGQGASDTQYF
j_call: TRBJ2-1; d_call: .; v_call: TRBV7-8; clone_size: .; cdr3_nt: TGTGCCAGCAGCTTAGGGCAGGGAGGAGAGCAGTTCTTC; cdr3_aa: CASSLGQGGEQFF
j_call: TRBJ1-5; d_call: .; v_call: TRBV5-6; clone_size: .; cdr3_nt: TGTGCCAGCAGCTTGCTAGGGGACTATAGCAATCAGCCCCAGCATTTT; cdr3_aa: CASSLLGDYSNQPQHF
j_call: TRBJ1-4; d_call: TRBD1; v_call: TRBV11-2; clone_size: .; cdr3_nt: TGTGCCAGCGGGACAGGGACTGAAAAACTGTTTTTT; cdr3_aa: CASGTGTEKLFF
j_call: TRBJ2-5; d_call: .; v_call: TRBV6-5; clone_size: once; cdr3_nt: TGTGCCAGCAGTCCAGGGGAGACCCAGTACTTC; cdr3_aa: CASSPGETQYF
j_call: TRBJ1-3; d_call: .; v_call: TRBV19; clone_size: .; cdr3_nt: TGTGCCAGTAGTACCCCAAGGGGTGGGAACACCATATATTTT; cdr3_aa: CASSTPRGGNTIYF
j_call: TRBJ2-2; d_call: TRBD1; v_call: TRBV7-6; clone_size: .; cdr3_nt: TGTGCCAGCAGCTTAATGTGGGGACAGGGCGGGGAGCTGTTTTTT; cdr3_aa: CASSLMWGQGGELFF
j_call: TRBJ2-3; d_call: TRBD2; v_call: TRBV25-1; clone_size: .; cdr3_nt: TGTGCCAGCAGTGAATATGCTAGCGGGGGACGCACAGATACGCAGTATTTT; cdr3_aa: CASSEYASGGRTDTQYF
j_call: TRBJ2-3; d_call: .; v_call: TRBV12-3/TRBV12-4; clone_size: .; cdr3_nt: TGTGCCACCGAAGGACAGTACACAGATACGCAGTATTTT; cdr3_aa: CATEGQYTDTQYF
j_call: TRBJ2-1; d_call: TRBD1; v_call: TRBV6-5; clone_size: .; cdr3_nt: TGTGCCAGCAGCCGGGACAGGGGGGCCTACAATGAGCAGTTCTTC; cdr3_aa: CASSRDRGAYNEQFF
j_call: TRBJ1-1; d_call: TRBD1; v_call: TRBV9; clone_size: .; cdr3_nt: TGTGCCAGCAGCGTACTGACAGGGGGGAACACTGAAGCTTTCTTT; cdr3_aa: CASSVLTGGNTEAFF
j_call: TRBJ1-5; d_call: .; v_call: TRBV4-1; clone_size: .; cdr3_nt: TGCGCCAGCAGCCAAGTCCCAGGGGCGCAGGATCAGCCCCAGCATTTT; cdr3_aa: CASSQVPGAQDQPQHF
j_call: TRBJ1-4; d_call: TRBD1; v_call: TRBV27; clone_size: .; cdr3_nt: TGTGCCAGCAGTGCGACCTCCGGGACAGGGAGGACTAATGAAAAACTGTTTTTT; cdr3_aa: CASSATSGTGRTNEKLFF
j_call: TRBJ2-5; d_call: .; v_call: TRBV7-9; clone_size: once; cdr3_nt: TGTGCCAGCAGCCTTCGGGGTGAGGGAGGAGACCAGTACTTC; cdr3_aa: CASSLRGEGGDQYF
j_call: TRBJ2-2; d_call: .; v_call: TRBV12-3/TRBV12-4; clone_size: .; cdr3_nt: TGTGCCAGCAGTCGAGTCGGGGAGCTGTTTTTT; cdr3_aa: CASSRVGELFF
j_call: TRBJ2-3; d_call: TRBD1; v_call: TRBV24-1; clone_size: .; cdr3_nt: TGTGCCACCAGTGACGGGACAGGGGGCACAAATACGCAGTATTTT; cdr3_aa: CATSDGTGGTNTQYF
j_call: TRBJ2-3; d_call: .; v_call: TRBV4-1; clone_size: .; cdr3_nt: TGCGCCAGCAGCCAAGGAATCGCGGGGGCAAGCACAGATACGCAGTATTTT; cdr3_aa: CASSQGIAGASTDTQYF
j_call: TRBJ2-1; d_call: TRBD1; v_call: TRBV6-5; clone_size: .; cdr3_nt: TGTGCCAGCAGGAATCGACAGGGGGTCTACAATGAGCAGTTCTTC; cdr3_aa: CASRNRQGVYNEQFF
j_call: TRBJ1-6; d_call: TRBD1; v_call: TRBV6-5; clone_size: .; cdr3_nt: TGTGCCACCGGTTTTTTACAGGGGAGTTCACCCCTCCACTTT; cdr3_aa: CATGFLQGSSPLHF
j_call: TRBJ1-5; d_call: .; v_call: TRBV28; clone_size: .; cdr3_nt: TGTGCCAGCAGCACCCTAGGTGCTTCGGGGGGAGTATATCAGCCCCAGCATTTT; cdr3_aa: CASSTLGASGGVYQPQHF
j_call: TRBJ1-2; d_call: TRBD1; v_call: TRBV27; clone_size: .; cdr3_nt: TGTGCCAGCAGTCTTCGACAGGGGAGGTATGGCTACACCTTC; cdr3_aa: CASSLRQGRYGYTF
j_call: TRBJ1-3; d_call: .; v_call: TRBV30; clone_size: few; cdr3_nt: TGTGCCTGGAGTGTCAGAAACACCATATATTTT; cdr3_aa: CAWSVRNTIYF
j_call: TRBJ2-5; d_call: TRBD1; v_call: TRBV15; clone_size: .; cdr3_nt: TGTGCCACCGAACTCGGACAGGGGGCAGGGGAGACCCAGTACTTC; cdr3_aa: CATELGQGAGETQYF